The rows below give T cell receptor beta chains drawn from one sample of a study of post-analysis software for immune sequencing data. TCRdb passed the PCR reads through MiXCR, listing each CDR3 protein once. The sample lists 500,000 to 600,000 distinct CDR3 sequences, around 44% occurring once. Sample: blood. These TCRs come from a girl between 5 and 17 years old with multiple sclerosis. Both conserved end residues are part of each CDR3. A D gene is named only where the DNA matches it firmly. Clone sizes are given selectively: once, few, many, or a class where the clone is expanded.

V gene: TRBV27
D gene: .
clone size: .
J gene: TRBJ2-3
CDR3 protein: CATKGSQITDTQYF
CDR3 DNA: TGTGCCACTAAAGGGAGTCAGATCACAGATACGCAGTATTTT

V gene: TRBV29-1
D gene: .
clone size: few
J gene: TRBJ2-3
CDR3 protein: CSVEGVDPSTDTQYF
CDR3 DNA: TGCAGCGTTGAAGGAGTAGACCCTAGCACAGATACGCAGTATTTT

V gene: TRBV4-2
D gene: .
clone size: .
J gene: TRBJ1-1
CDR3 protein: CASSQVPESPTEAFF
CDR3 DNA: TGTGCCAGCAGCCAAGTTCCCGAGTCCCCGACTGAAGCTTTCTTT

V gene: TRBV20-1
D gene: .
clone size: .
J gene: TRBJ1-5
CDR3 protein: CSAREGAGDAQPQHF
CDR3 DNA: TGCAGTGCTAGAGAGGGAGCAGGGGACGCTCAGCCCCAGCATTTT

V gene: TRBV29-1
D gene: .
clone size: few
J gene: TRBJ2-5
CDR3 protein: CSVIRDTQETQYF
CDR3 DNA: TGCAGCGTGATCCGGGACACGCAAGAGACCCAGTACTTC

V gene: TRBV15
D gene: TRBD2
clone size: .
J gene: TRBJ2-1
CDR3 protein: CATGPGDYSRNEQFF
CDR3 DNA: TGTGCCACGGGACCCGGGGACTACTCTAGGAATGAGCAGTTCTTC

V gene: TRBV4-2
D gene: .
clone size: few
J gene: TRBJ1-5
CDR3 protein: CASSQESFSNQPQHF
CDR3 DNA: TGTGCCAGCAGCCAAGAATCTTTTAGCAATCAGCCCCAGCATTTT

V gene: TRBV20-1
D gene: TRBD1
clone size: .
J gene: TRBJ2-3
CDR3 protein: CSARGYRTGRTDTQYF
CDR3 DNA: TGCAGTGCTAGAGGCTATAGGACAGGACGCACAGATACGCAGTATTTT

V gene: TRBV5-5
D gene: .
clone size: few
J gene: TRBJ2-3
CDR3 protein: CASDSADTQYF
CDR3 DNA: TGTGCCAGCGACTCAGCAGATACGCAGTATTTT

V gene: TRBV27
D gene: .
clone size: .
J gene: TRBJ2-3
CDR3 protein: CASSLIQGKTDTQYF
CDR3 DNA: TGTGCCAGCAGTTTAATCCAGGGAAAAACAGATACGCAGTATTTT

V gene: TRBV7-9
D gene: .
clone size: .
J gene: TRBJ1-1
CDR3 protein: CASELAGWDTEAFF
CDR3 DNA: TGTGCCAGCGAATTGGCTGGCTGGGACACTGAAGCTTTCTTT

V gene: TRBV6-5
D gene: TRBD2
clone size: .
J gene: TRBJ2-3
CDR3 protein: CASSYGTSGRTDTQYF
CDR3 DNA: TGTGCCAGCAGTTACGGGACTAGCGGGAGGACAGATACGCAGTATTTT

V gene: TRBV4-1
D gene: .
clone size: once
J gene: TRBJ2-6
CDR3 protein: CASSPGVQTGANVLTF
CDR3 DNA: TGCGCCAGCAGCCCTGGGGTCCAAACTGGGGCCAACGTCCTGACTTTC

V gene: TRBV7-2
D gene: .
clone size: few
J gene: TRBJ2-1
CDR3 protein: CASSSRSSGGAQFF
CDR3 DNA: TGTGCCAGCAGCTCCCGTTCTTCGGGGGGCGCGCAGTTCTTC

V gene: TRBV14
D gene: .
clone size: .
J gene: TRBJ2-7
CDR3 protein: CASSQDLSGREQYF
CDR3 DNA: TGTGCCAGCAGCCAAGATCTGTCAGGGCGCGAGCAGTACTTC